Following are 8 T cell receptor beta chains from one sample sequenced in a study of shared clonotypes between healthy human individuals. Clones were sequenced by immunoSEQ multiplex PCR, and TCRdb holds only the in-frame ones, with some missing. The sample contains roughly 2,300,000 clones, about nine tenths of which appear only once. The specimen was naive CD4+ T cells from PBMCs. The subset was: CD45RA+ positively selected. These receptors were collected from a man between 18 and 35 years old in good health. Some clones in this sample may be carry-over from other donors' samples.

This clone is a singleton in its sample. The rearrangement links TRBV27 to TRBJ1-1, with D unclear. V gave up 8 bases and J gave up 1 base, with 14 bases separating them. The CDR3 runs 14 residues. Germline loops: CDR1 MNHEY, CDR2 SMNVEV (reference sequence). The CDR3 loop is CASVGFERNTEAFF. The CDR3 bases are TGTGCCAGCGTTGGGTTTGAGAGGAACACTGAAGCTTTCTTT.

The chain couples TRBV29-1 to TRBJ2-5; D is possibly TRBD1 or TRBD2 (6 bases each). Trimming removed 7 bases from V and 1 base from J, with 13 bases in between. CDR1 is SQVTM, CDR2 ANQGSEA, per germline. CDR3 size: 13 residues. The CDR3: CSARGLFQETQYF. DNA of the CDR3: TGCAGCGCCAGGGGACTTTTCCAAGAGACCCAGTACTTC.

DNA for the CDR3: TGTGCCAGCAGCTTAATAAATCGACGGGAGAGGTCCTACGAGCAGTACTTC. The encoded protein is CASSLINRRERSYEQYF. The chain couples TRBV7-2 to TRBJ2-7; TRBD2 might be the D (6 bases). The V and J ends lost 2 bases and 1 base respectively, with 18 bases between them. CDR3 size: 17 residues. The germline gives CDR1 SGHTA, CDR2 FQGNSA.

This clone turned up a few times. V usage is TRBV6-1 and J usage is TRBJ1-4; tentatively, D is TRBD1 (6 bases). V was pared by 3 bases and J by 7 bases, with 12 bases between. CDR3 length: 14 residues. CDR1 is MNHNS and CDR2 is SASEGT in the germline V gene. The DNA for the CDR3 is TGTGCCAGCAGTGACAGGGGCCGGGTTGAAAAACTGTTTTTT. Protein sequence: CASSDRGRVEKLFF.

V and J are TRBV5-1 and TRBJ2-7; D is possibly TRBD1 (6 bases). The germline gives CDR1 SGHRS, CDR2 YFSETQ. The CDR3 totals 14 residues. V was shortened by 3 bases and J by 3 bases, with 13 bases between the two germline ends. CDR3 amino acids: CASSSNRVSYEQYF. The CDR3 nucleotides read TGCGCCAGCAGCTCGAACAGGGTTAGCTACGAGCAGTACTTC.

This clone came up a few times. J is TRBJ2-4 and V is TRBV5-4, with D uncertain. CDR3 length: 14 amino acids. V was clipped by 1 base and J by 3 bases, with 8 bases between them. Germline V lookup: CDR1 SGHNT, CDR2 YYREEE (reference sequence). The CDR3 region has the DNA TGTGCCAGCAGCTTGCCTGGTGTCAAAAACATTCAGTACTTC. Its translation: CASSLPGVKNIQYF.

The chain has TRBV5-4 and TRBJ2-3; D not certain. V lost 1 base to trimming and J lost 0 bases, with 15 bases between them. The CDR3 loop spans 17 amino acids. Germline values: CDR1 SGHNT, CDR2 YYREEE (reference sequence). The CDR3 sequence: CASSLRVLVGSTDTQYF. CDR3 DNA sequence: TGTGCCAGCAGCTTGCGAGTTTTAGTAGGAAGCACAGATACGCAGTATTTT.

This clone was picked up one time. The chain links TRBV6-1 to TRBJ2-7; 7 bases match TRBD1. The CDR3 covers 14 residues. Germline V gives CDR1 MNHNS, CDR2 SASEGT. V lost 5 bases to trimming and J lost 0 bases; unmatched junction nucleotides: 4. CDR3 amino acids: CASSIRDSSYEQYF. The CDR3 coding sequence is TGTGCCAGCAGTATCCGGGACAGCTCCTACGAGCAGTACTTC.